The 28 T cell receptor beta chains below all came from one sample that was sequenced in a study of human T cells and chemical hapten exposure. Each CDR3 protein gets one entry after TCRdb re-called the RACE reads with MiXCR. The table shows about 190,000 distinct CDR3 sequences, with about 25% occurring only once. Time point indicated: patch test 3, about 24 weeks after DPC sensitization. Treatment described: therapeutic diphenylcyclopropenone sensitization with weekly scalp DPC. The sequencing here drew on whole blood, taken in connection with sensitization to the hapten diphenylcyclopropenone (DPC). The receptors derive from a woman aged 40 to 49 with alopecia areata. Some clones in this sample may be carry-over from other donors' samples.

Comment on this clonotype: A junction end diverges from the germline sequence, so it may reflect a read error. In nucleotides, the CDR3 is TGTGCCAGCAGCCAAGACAGGTTTTCCAGGACCCCTGCCTTC. This encodes CASSQDRFSRTPAF. V usage is TRBV14 and J usage is TRBJ2-1; D remains unclear. CDR3 size: 14 residues. Germline CDR1 is SGHDN and CDR2 is FVKESK.

This clonotype was seen only a few times. The chain combines TRBV20-1 with TRBJ2-1; possibly TRBD2 for D (5 bases). The V gene lost 5 bases and the J gene lost 0 bases, with 20 bases spanning the gap. The germline V gene has CDR1 DFQATT and CDR2 SNEGSKA (reference sequence). The CDR3 runs 17 residues. Here the CDR3 DNA reads TGCAGTGCTCCTATATCCCCTAGGACTCGCTCCTACAATGAGCAGTTCTTC. Translated: CSAPISPRTRSYNEQFF.

This chain links TRBV7-9 with TRBJ2-3; D is unresolved. CDR1 and CDR2 from the germline V gene are SEHNR and FQNEAQ (reference sequence). The CDR3 is 14 residues long. V was clipped by 5 bases and J by 0 bases, with 9 bases between them. The CDR3 coding sequence is TGTGCCAGCAGCCCACTTTCTAGCACAGATACGCAGTATTTT. Protein: CASSPLSSTDTQYF. The whole variable domain, remainder taken from reference TRBV7-9 and TRBJ2-3, is DTGVSQNPRHKITKRGQNVTFRCDPISEHNRLYWYRQTLGQGPEFLTYFQNEAQLEKSRLLSDRFSAERPKGSFSTLEIQRTEQGDSAMYLCASSPLSSTDTQYFGPGTRLTVL.

The J gene is TRBJ2-1, the V gene TRBV20-1; TRBD2 agrees at 12 bases. Germline trimming cut 6 bases from V and 7 bases from J; bases unmatched to any gene: 19. CDR1 DFQATT and CDR2 SNEGSKA come from the germline V gene (reference sequence). This CDR3 has 18 residues. The CDR3 spells CSATPPASGRASGNEQFF. CDR3 in DNA: TGCAGTGCCACCCCCCCTGCTAGCGGGAGGGCGTCAGGGAATGAGCAGTTCTTC.

The chain couples TRBV24-1 to TRBJ2-2, with D unclear. Germline values: CDR1 KGHDR, CDR2 SFDVKD. V was trimmed by 0 bases and J by 3 bases, leaving 4 bases between them. This CDR3 has 14 amino acids. DNA of the CDR3: TGTGCCACCAGTGATTTGAAGGACACCGGGGAGCTGTTTTTT. The encoded protein is CATSDLKDTGELFF.

The chain combines TRBV4-3 with TRBJ1-3; D uncertain. CDR1 and CDR2 (germline): LGHNA, YSLEER. The CDR3 is 15 residues long. V was cut by 4 bases and J by 4 bases, with 14 bases left in between. CDR3 region: CASSPDPQRGNTIYF. The CDR3 nucleotides are TGCGCCAGCAGCCCGGACCCTCAAAGGGGAAACACCATATATTTT.

The J gene is TRBJ2-5, the V gene TRBV7-9; perhaps TRBD1 as D (5 bases). The CDR3 covers 15 residues. The germline CDR1 and CDR2 sequences are SEHNR and FQNEAQ (reference sequence). Deletions cut 8 bases from V and 2 bases from J, with 18 bases between. CDR3 sequence: CASRSQGTPQETQYF. CDR3 sequence (DNA): TGTGCCAGCCGCTCCCAGGGAACTCCACAAGAGACCCAGTACTTC.

A few counts support this clonotype. V is TRBV7-2 and J is TRBJ1-1; no firm D call. Trimming removed 5 bases at V and 11 bases at J, with 18 bases between. The CDR3 has 13 residues. Germline V lookup: CDR1 SGHTA, CDR2 FQGNSA. The CDR3 reads CASSEQATPGAFF. The CDR3 bases are TGTGCCAGCAGCGAGCAAGCAACGCCGGGGGCTTTCTTT. Filled out from reference TRBV7-2 and TRBJ1-1, the complete variable domain reads GAGVSQSPSNKVTEKGKDVELRCDPISGHTALYWYRQSLGQGLEFLIYFQGNSAPDKSGLPSDRFSAERTGGSVSTLTIQRTQQEDSAVYLCASSEQATPGAFFGQGTRLTVV.

The chain couples TRBV15 to TRBJ2-1; TRBD2 matches 16 bases. V trimming: 1 base; J trimming: 10 bases; junction bases outside the gene matches: 4. Per the germline V gene, CDR1 is LNHNV and CDR2 is YYDKDF (reference sequence). This CDR3 has 16 residues. The chain's CDR3 is CATSRARGLAGGEQFF. CDR3 DNA: TGTGCCACCAGCAGAGCTAGGGGACTAGCGGGGGGGGAGCAGTTCTTC.

In its sample, this clonotype was seen a few times. The rearrangement uses TRBV3-1 and TRBJ2-5; D unclear. Germline CDR1 LGHDT, CDR2 YNNKEL (reference sequence). The V end was cut by 1 base, the J end by 1 base, with 10 bases between. The CDR3 totals 15 residues. The CDR3 region has the DNA TGTGCCAGCAGCCAAGGGGGTACTCGCCAAGAGACCCAGTACTTC. The encoded protein is CASSQGGTRQETQYF.

CDR3 bases: TGTGCCAGCAGCAAGGGGGACGAAGCTTTCTTT. Its translation: CASSKGDEAFF. V usage is TRBV21-1 and J usage is TRBJ1-1; the table's D call, TRBD1, was not checked against the DNA. TRBV21-1 is flagged as a pseudogene. This CDR3 is built from 11 residues.

The J gene is TRBJ2-7, the V gene TRBV5-1; D is perhaps TRBD1 (5 bases). The CDR3 spans 16 residues. The germline V and J ends were trimmed by 0 bases and 2 bases, with 15 bases remaining between them. CDR1 is SGHRS, CDR2 YFSETQ, per germline. The CDR3 sequence: CASSLGYRSTTYEQYF. CDR3 DNA sequence: TGCGCCAGCAGCTTGGGATACAGGTCTACGACCTACGAGCAGTACTTC.

This clonotype was detected a few times. This chain links TRBV29-1 with TRBJ2-3; 7 bases fit TRBD1. Germline lookup yields CDR1 SQVTM and CDR2 ANQGSEA. The V gene end was trimmed by 6 bases and the J gene end by 0 bases; junction bases not matched to a gene: 6. The length of the CDR3 is 14 residues. The CDR3 sequence: CSVVQQGSTDTQYF. In DNA form, the CDR3 reads TGCAGCGTCGTGCAACAGGGGAGCACAGATACGCAGTATTTT.

This clonotype showed up just a few times. The rearrangement uses TRBV7-2 and TRBJ1-1; 7 bases line up with TRBD1. In germline, CDR1 is SGHTA, CDR2 FQGNSA. This CDR3 has 13 residues. V trimming: 5 bases; J trimming: 5 bases; junction bases outside the gene matches: 5. CDR3 DNA sequence: TGTGCCAGCAGCGCACAGGGGAGGACTGAAGCTTTCTTT. Encoded protein: CASSAQGRTEAFF.

This clonotype was recorded a few times. The V and J genes are TRBV2 and TRBJ2-3; D perhaps matches TRBD2 (6 bases). The CDR3 extends over 13 amino acids. CDR1 SNHLY and CDR2 FYNNEI come from the germline V gene. V was cut by 11 bases and J by 5 bases, with 17 bases left in between. The CDR3 protein is CAVNRRGRDTQYF. In DNA form, the CDR3 reads TGTGCCGTAAACCGGCGGGGCCGAGATACGCAGTATTTT.

The chain uses TRBV6-5 and TRBJ1-1; 7 bases map to TRBD1. V was clipped by 7 bases and J by 2 bases; unmatched bases: 7. CDR3 length equals 14 residues. Per germline, CDR1 MNHEY and CDR2 SVGAGI. CDR3 in DNA: TGTGCCAGCAACCGGGACAGCCTAAACACTGAAGCTTTCTTT. Protein product: CASNRDSLNTEAFF.

In its sample, this clonotype was seen a few times. V is TRBV2 and J is TRBJ1-1, with D possibly being TRBD1 (6 bases). The germline V gene encodes CDR1 SNHLY and CDR2 FYNNEI. The CDR3 has 15 amino acids. V was pared by 2 bases and J by 1 base, with 11 bases between. CDR3 protein: CASSERQAGNTEAFF. Written as DNA, the CDR3 is TGTGCCAGCAGTGAAAGACAGGCGGGGAACACTGAAGCTTTCTTT.

This clonotype turned up a few times. CDR3 nucleotides: TGTGCCAGCAGCCGAGCGGAGACCACAGATACGCAGTATTTT. It is translated as CASSRAETTDTQYF. The gene calls are TRBV7-8 and TRBJ2-3; D perhaps matches TRBD2 (5 bases). Germline V lookup: CDR1 SGHVS, CDR2 FQNEAQ. Trimming removed 5 bases from V and 2 bases from J, with 11 bases in between. The CDR3 loop spans 14 amino acids.

This clonotype was seen more than once but under ten times. The DNA of the CDR3 is TGTGCCAGCAGCCTACCTGGGGAGGGGGAAGATCAGCCCCAGCATTTT. Residues: CASSLPGEGEDQPQHF. The chain links TRBV5-4 to TRBJ1-5; possible D gene TRBD1, 6 bases. The V and J ends lost 4 bases and 5 bases respectively, with 19 bases between them. This CDR3 region has 16 residues. Germline assignment: CDR1 SGHNT and CDR2 YYREEE (reference sequence). The whole variable domain, filled in from reference TRBV5-4 and TRBJ1-5, reads ETGVTQSPTHLIKTRGQQVTLRCSSQSGHNTVSWYQQALGQGPQFIFQYYREEENGRGNFPPRFSGLQFPNYSSELNVNALELDDSALYLCASSLPGEGEDQPQHFGDGTRLSIL.

The chain is built from TRBV19 and TRBJ2-1; 10 bases are a match to TRBD2. The V and J ends lost 6 bases and 9 bases, in that order; junction bases with no gene match: 8. This CDR3 contains 14 residues. Germline CDR1 reads LNHDA; CDR2 reads SQIVND (reference sequence). The CDR3 sequence: CASRGFRTSGEQFF. The CDR3 DNA is TGTGCCAGTAGGGGTTTCCGGACTAGCGGTGAGCAGTTCTTC.

This chain connects TRBV10-3 to TRBJ2-2, with D possibly matching TRBD2 (5 bases). V was clipped by 6 bases and J by 6 bases, with 8 bases between them. The V gene's germline CDR1 is ENHRY and CDR2 SYGVKD. The CDR3 has 12 amino acids. DNA of the CDR3: TGTGCCATCAGAGTAGCGTCCGGGGAGCTGTTTTTT. Protein sequence: CAIRVASGELFF.

This clonotype occurred a few times. V and J are TRBV6-1 and TRBJ2-3; D gene ambiguous. This CDR3 has 13 amino acids. Trimming removed 7 bases from V and 1 base from J, with 9 bases in between. CDR1 is MNHNS, CDR2 SASEGT, per germline. CDR3 sequence (DNA): TGTGCCAGCAACGCAGTGGGCACAGATACGCAGTATTTT. Protein product: CASNAVGTDTQYF.

This clonotype was observed at least ten times. The genes are TRBV29-1 and TRBJ2-1; possible D gene TRBD2, 5 bases. Germline lookup yields CDR1 SQVTM and CDR2 ANQGSEA. The CDR3 contains 14 residues. V dropped 2 bases and J dropped 5 bases, with 13 bases sitting between them. CDR3 sequence: CSVETARADNEQFF. As DNA, the CDR3 is TGCAGCGTTGAAACAGCGCGAGCGGACAATGAGCAGTTCTTC.

The V call is TRBV7-9, the J call TRBJ2-1; D is unclear. The CDR3 totals 16 residues. Germline CDR1 is SEHNR and CDR2 is FQNEAQ (reference sequence). The V and J ends lost 5 bases and 3 bases respectively, with 17 bases between them. CDR3 in amino acids: CASSPVGPLSYNEQFF. CDR3 bases: TGTGCCAGCAGCCCTGTCGGCCCACTCAGCTACAATGAGCAGTTCTTC.

Points on this clonotype: One end of the junction fails to match germline, which may point to a read error. The CDR3 loop reads CASKDPASYGYNF. Here the CDR3 DNA reads TGTGCCAGCAAAGACCCCGCGAGCTATGGCTACAACTTC. The chain has TRBV28 and TRBJ1-2; D uncertain. This CDR3 spans 13 amino acids. Germline CDR1 and CDR2: MDHEN and SYDVKM.

This CDR3 reads CSARAANNQPQHF. DNA of the CDR3: TGCAGTGCTAGAGCCGCTAATAATCAGCCCCAGCATTTT. The chain uses TRBV20-1 and TRBJ1-5; D is uncertain. The CDR3 is 13 amino acids. Per germline, CDR1 DFQATT and CDR2 SNEGSKA (reference sequence). Between the trimmed V and J ends, which lost 1 base and 4 bases, there was a span of 8 bases.

This clonotype has a handful of counts. The chain has TRBV6-5 and TRBJ2-7; 7 bases agree with TRBD1. The germline gives CDR1 MNHEY, CDR2 SVGAGI. This CDR3 is 13 amino acids long. V lost 6 bases and J lost 1; bases outside the gene matches: 3. The CDR3 reads CASRKTGSYEQYF. In DNA form, the CDR3 reads TGTGCCAGCAGAAAGACAGGGTCCTACGAGCAGTACTTC.

This clonotype showed up just a few times. This chain links TRBV7-2 with TRBJ1-5; maybe TRBD1 (5 bases). CDR3 length: 15 residues. The germline CDR1 and CDR2 sequences are SGHTA and FQGNSA. Trimming pared 3 bases from V and 3 bases from J, leaving 12 bases between. The DNA of the CDR3 is TGTGCCAGCAGCTTGAATCAGGGATTCAATCAGCCCCAGCATTTT. Amino acids: CASSLNQGFNQPQHF.